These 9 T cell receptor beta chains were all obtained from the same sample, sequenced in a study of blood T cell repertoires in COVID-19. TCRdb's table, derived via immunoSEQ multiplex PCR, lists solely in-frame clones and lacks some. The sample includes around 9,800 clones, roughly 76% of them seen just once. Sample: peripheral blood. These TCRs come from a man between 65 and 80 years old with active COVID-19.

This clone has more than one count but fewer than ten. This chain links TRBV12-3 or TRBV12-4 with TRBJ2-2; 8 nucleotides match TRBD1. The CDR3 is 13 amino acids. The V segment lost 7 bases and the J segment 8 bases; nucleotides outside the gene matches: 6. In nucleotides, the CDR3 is TGTGCCAGCACCCAGCAGGGGGCTGGGGAGCTGTTTTTT. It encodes CASTQQGAGELFF.

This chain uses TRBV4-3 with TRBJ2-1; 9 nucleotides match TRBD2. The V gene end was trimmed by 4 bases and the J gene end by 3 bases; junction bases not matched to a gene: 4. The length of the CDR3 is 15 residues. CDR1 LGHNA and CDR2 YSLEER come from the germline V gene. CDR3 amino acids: CASSRAGGFYNEQFF. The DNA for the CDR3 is TGCGCCAGCAGCCGAGCGGGGGGTTTCTACAATGAGCAGTTCTTC.

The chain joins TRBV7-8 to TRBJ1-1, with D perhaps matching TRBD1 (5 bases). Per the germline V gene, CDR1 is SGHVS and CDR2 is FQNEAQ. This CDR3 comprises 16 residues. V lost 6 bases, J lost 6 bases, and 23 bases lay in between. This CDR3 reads CASRGGTPGFVAEAFF. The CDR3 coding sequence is TGTGCCAGCAGGGGCGGGACCCCAGGGTTCGTGGCTGAAGCTTTCTTT.

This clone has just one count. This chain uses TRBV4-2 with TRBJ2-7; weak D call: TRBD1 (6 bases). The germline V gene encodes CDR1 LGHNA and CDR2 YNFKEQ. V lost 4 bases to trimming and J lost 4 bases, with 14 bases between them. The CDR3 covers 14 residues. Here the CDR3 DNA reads TGTGCCAGCAGCCGCACAGGGTTAGGGTACGAGCAGTACTTC. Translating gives CASSRTGLGYEQYF.

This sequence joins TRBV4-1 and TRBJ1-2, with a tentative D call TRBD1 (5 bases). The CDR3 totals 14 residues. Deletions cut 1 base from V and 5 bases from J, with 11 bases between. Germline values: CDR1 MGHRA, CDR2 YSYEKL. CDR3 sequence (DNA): TGCGCCAGCAGCCAAGGACAGTCCGGTTATGGCTACACCTTC. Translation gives CASSQGQSGYGYTF.

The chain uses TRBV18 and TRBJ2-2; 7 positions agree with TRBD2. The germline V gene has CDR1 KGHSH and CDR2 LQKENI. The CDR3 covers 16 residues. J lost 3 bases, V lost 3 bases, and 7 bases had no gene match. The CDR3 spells CASSPQGGGHTGELFF. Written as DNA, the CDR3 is TGTGCCAGCTCACCCCAGGGCGGGGGTCACACCGGGGAGCTGTTTTTT.

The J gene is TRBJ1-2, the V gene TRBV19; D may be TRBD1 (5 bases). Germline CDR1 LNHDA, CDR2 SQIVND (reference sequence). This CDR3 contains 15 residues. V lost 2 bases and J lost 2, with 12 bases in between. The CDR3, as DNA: TGTGCCAGTAGTATATGGAACAGGAACAACTATGGCTACACCTTC. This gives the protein CASSIWNRNNYGYTF. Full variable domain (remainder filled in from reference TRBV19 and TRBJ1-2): DGGITQSPKYLFRKEGQNVTLSCEQNLNHDAMYWYRQDPGQGLRLIYYSQIVNDFQKGDIAEGYSVSREKKESFPLTVTSAQKNPTAFYLCASSIWNRNNYGYTFGSGTRLTVV.

The CDR3 DNA sequence: TGTGCCAGCAGCTTAGCGTCAGGACTCGGAAACACCATATATTTT. Its translation is CASSLASGLGNTIYF. V gene TRBV7-2 combines with J gene TRBJ1-3; D remains ambiguous. Germline V lookup: CDR1 SGHTA, CDR2 FQGNSA. V lost 0 bases and J 4 bases, leaving 10 bases between the germline ends. There are 15 residues in the CDR3.

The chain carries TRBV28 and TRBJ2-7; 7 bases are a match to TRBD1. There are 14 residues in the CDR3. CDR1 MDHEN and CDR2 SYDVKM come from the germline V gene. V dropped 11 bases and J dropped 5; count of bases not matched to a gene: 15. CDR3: CASLRDRRRDEQYF. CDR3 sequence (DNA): TGTGCCTCCCTCCGGGACAGAAGGCGGGACGAGCAGTACTTC.